This T cell receptor (beta chain) is drawn from a study of shared clonotypes between healthy human individuals (dated by TCRdb to 2018 to 2020). General notes on the study: The cohort included a few men and a couple of women between 18 and 49 years of age. Per donor, three plates each were used for CD4 naive and CD4 memory, two for CD8 naive, and one for CD8 memory. To estimate repertoire size and how much clonotypes are shared between individuals, the study performed deep sequencing of blood TCR repertoires from five healthy adults. Different laboratories and diverse techniques were used to prepare libraries and sequence TCR repertoires, to increase sequencing depth and limit assay-specific biases. Between about 0.94 and 10 billion PBMCs per donor were obtained by leukapheresis.

General conclusions and limits of the study: Naive subsets generally had larger estimated clonotype richness than memory subsets. Sampling was restricted to blood, and TCR repertoires in tissue are likely to differ from TCR repertoires in blood. The genetic and exposure-history diversity represented was limited by the small number of donors. When several donors were compared, the shared fraction of clonotypes was about 5.4% for naive CD4, over 3% for naive CD8, 2% to 2.5% for memory CD4, and 0.3% to 0.5% for memory CD8. Incomplete sequencing was indicated by rarefaction of sorted-subset datasets, despite the large sequencing depth. Based on pairwise subsampling, the degree of clonotype sharing among donors was expected to be affected by sequencing depth. Higher generation probabilities were observed for clonotypes shared by all four sorted-subset donors than for non-shared clonotypes.

Donors were healthy HIV-negative adults with no recently reported acute infections or vaccinations. All donors were Caucasian adults living in Nashville, Tennessee, USA. CD4+ T cells were enriched through magnetic negative selection, after which naive cells were positively selected on CD45RA and the remaining negative fraction served as the memory subset. Blood was collected by leukapheresis, and PBMCs were isolated by Ficoll-Histopaque density gradient centrifugation and then cryopreserved in liquid nitrogen vapor phase. Analytical flow cytometry was used to check the purity and quantity of every magnetically sorted T cell population. Genomic DNA was isolated from each sorted fraction and quantified by UV absorbance on a Nanodrop 2000c. CDR1 and CDR2 were assigned from the germline V gene as SGHDT and YYEEEE. The CDR3, from cysteine to phenylalanine, totals 15 residues. Solely the CDR3 DNA is kept, with 45 bases framed from the first base. Deletion took 1 base off V and 6 bases off J, with a span of 13 bases between the germline ends.

As to this clone: Its antigen has not been determined. No clone much larger than this one lies a single base away; base qualities are absent.

Using the deep immunoSEQ assay, multiplex PCR amplified TCR CDR3 regions from genomic DNA. For each cell subset, the extracted genomic DNA was distributed evenly across all wells of several immunoSEQ 96-well plates, and each plate served as one replicate. For sorted subsets, each replicate PCR was loaded with about 200 ng genomic DNA, equivalent to roughly 30,000 T cell genomes. Purified libraries were measured with a Qubit 3.0 fluorometer, size-checked on a Bioanalyzer 2100, and measured again with the KAPA Library Quantification kit. Every immunoSEQ 96-well plate was sequenced on a dedicated single-read 150-cycle Illumina NextSeq 550 flow cell. In the source study's methods: The immunoSEQ output contained only junctional sequences without quality scores, so filtering could not match that applied to full-length reads. To assign V/J genes and CDR3, sequences were annotated using PyIR, a Python wrapper for IgBLAST v1.9, with IMGT germline references. Reads were filtered out if the reads had weak V/J assignments (E-value above 1e-6), no CDR3, stop codons, out-of-frame junctions, or ambiguous translated residues. V3J clonotypes were defined as sequences sharing an identical inferred V gene, J gene, and CDR3 amino acid sequence. Percentage overlap between repertoires was calculated by dividing the number of shared unique clonotypes by the size of the smaller repertoire. Three approaches were used to assess repertoire richness: RTK rarefaction, the Chao1 estimator, and Recon v2.1 estimates of unobserved clonotypes. OLGA was used to compute generation probabilities for all TCRbeta clonotypes that the gDNA method yielded from a few donors. Here the immuneACCESS table is served through TCRdb, limited to in-frame sequences with V and J called. Missing clones are a known gap in these copies; in checked studies unresolved V genes cover under half, and the rest lacks a known reason. V and J calls and clone size are given by that table; D and trimming were obtained from the DNA. Across this sample there are 2,500,000 or so clones, with about 90% seen only once. Of the sample, 0.37% is held by the ten largest clones.

The chain joins TRBV5-6 to TRBJ2-2, with the D gene uncertain. Material for sequencing was naive CD4+ T cells from PBMCs. The sample's cell subset or site label, decoded: CD45RA+ positively selected. The sequence derives from a man aged 18-30 years in good health. Some clones in this sample may be carry-over from other donors' samples. The DNA is TGTGCCAGCAGCTTGACAGTCACCTCCTCCGGGGAGCTGTTTTTT. Translated, this gives CASSLTVTSSGELFF.